This T cell receptor beta chain emerged from a study of blood T cell repertoires in COVID-19. On the study more broadly: Donors in the United States, Italy and Spain gave samples during acute or convalescent COVID-19. T cells, B-cell-depleted T cells, or PBMCs provided the cDNA or gDNA that served as material.

As handled by the study authors: Amplification of reference gene primers was used by the study to estimate nucleated cell counts. Profiled with immunoSEQ multiplex PCR; TCRdb holds only in-frame clones, not every one. From that table come the V and J calls and clone size; the DNA was used to work out D and trimming. The sample yields under 80,000 clones, around 85% seen once. V dropped 6 bases and J dropped 8; count of bases not matched to a gene: 8. This CDR3 comprises 14 residues. Germline V gives CDR1 LNHDA, CDR2 SQIVND (reference sequence). The V call is TRBV19, the J call TRBJ1-4; 8 bases agree with TRBD1. The clonotype comes from a man aged 45-65 years with active COVID-19. The sequencing sample was made of peripheral blood. CDR3 DNA: TGTGCCAGTAGGCACCCGGACAGGGAAGAAAAACTGTTTTTT. Translation: CASRHPDREEKLFF.